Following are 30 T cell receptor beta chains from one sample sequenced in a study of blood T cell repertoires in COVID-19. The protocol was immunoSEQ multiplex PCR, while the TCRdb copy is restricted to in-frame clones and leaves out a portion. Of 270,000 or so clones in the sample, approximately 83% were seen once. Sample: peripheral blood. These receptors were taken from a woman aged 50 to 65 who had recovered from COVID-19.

In DNA form, the CDR3 reads TGTGCCAGCAGCGTTAGACCGGGACAGGGGTTAATTAGCGATGGCTACACCTTC. Translation: CASSVRPGQGLISDGYTF. The chain employs TRBV9 and TRBJ1-2; the match to TRBD1 covers 10 bases. The germline gives CDR1 SGDLS, CDR2 YYNGEE. The length of the CDR3 is 18 residues. The junction had 16 bases not matched to a gene; V was cut back by 2 bases and J by 6 bases.

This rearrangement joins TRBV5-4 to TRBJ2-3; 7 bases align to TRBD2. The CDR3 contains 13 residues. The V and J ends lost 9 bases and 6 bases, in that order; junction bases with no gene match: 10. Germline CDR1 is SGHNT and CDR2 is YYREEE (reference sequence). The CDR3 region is CAIQRGSADTQYF. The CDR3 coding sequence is TGTGCCATTCAGCGGGGCTCTGCGGATACGCAGTATTTT.

Here the CDR3 DNA reads TGTGCCAGCAGTTTAACTGCAACTGAAGCTTTCTTT. Its translation: CASSLTATEAFF. The V and J genes are TRBV12-3 or TRBV12-4 and TRBJ1-1, with D uncertain. Trimming left V 2 bases short and J 5 bases short, with 6 bases between. This CDR3 has 12 amino acids.

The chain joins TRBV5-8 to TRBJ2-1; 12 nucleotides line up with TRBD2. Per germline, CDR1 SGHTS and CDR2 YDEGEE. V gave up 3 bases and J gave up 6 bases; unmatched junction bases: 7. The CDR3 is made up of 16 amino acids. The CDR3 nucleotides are TGTGCCAGCAGCTCCGGACTAGCGGGACCTGTCAATGAGCAGTTCTTC. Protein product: CASSSGLAGPVNEQFF.

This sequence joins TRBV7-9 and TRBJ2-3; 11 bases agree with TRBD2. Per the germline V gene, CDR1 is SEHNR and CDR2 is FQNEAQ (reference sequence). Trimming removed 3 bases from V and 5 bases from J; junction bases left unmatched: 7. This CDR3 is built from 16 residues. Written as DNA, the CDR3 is TGTGCCAGCAGCTTTCTTAGCGGGGGGGCTGGAGATACGCAGTATTTT. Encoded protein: CASSFLSGGAGDTQYF.

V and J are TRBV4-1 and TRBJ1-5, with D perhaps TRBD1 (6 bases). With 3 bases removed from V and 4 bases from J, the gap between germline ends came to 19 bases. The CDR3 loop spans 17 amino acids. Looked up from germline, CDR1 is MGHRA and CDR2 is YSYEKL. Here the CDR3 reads CASSHSGDTARNQPQHF. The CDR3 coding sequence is TGCGCCAGCAGCCATTCCGGGGACACAGCAAGAAATCAGCCCCAGCATTTT.

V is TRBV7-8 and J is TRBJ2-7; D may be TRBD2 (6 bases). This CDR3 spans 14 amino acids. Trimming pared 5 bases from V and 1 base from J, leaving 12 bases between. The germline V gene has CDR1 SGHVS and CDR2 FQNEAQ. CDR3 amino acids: CASSPRDLSYEQYF. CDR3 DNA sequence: TGTGCCAGCAGCCCCCGGGACTTATCCTACGAGCAGTACTTC.

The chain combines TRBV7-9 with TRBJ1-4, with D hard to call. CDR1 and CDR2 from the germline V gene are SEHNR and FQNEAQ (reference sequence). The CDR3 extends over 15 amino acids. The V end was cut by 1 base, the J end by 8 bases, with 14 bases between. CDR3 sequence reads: CASSLEERVREKLFF. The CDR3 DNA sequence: TGTGCCAGCAGCTTAGAAGAGCGGGTGCGGGAAAAACTGTTTTTT.

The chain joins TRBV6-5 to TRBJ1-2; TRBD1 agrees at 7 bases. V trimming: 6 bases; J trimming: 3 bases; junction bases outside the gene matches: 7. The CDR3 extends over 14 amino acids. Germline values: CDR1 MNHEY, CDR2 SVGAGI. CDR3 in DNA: TGTGCCAGCAGCTCTGCCGGGACAGACTATGGCTACACCTTC. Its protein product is CASSSAGTDYGYTF.

The CDR3 loop reads CASSYSGSRYEQYF. As DNA, the CDR3 is TGTGCCAGCAGTTATAGCGGGAGTCGCTACGAGCAGTACTTC. J is TRBJ2-7 and V is TRBV27, with 9 positions matching TRBD2. CDR1 and CDR2 (germline): MNHEY, SMNVEV (reference sequence). The CDR3 is 14 residues long. The trim removed 4 bases at V and 3 bases at J, leaving 4 bases unmatched.

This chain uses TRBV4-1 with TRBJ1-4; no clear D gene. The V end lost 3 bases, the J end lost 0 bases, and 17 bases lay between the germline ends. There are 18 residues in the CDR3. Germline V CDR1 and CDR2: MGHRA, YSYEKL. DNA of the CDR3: TGCGCCAGCAGCCATAACTACATTCGACTGGCAACTAATGAAAAACTGTTTTTT. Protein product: CASSHNYIRLATNEKLFF.

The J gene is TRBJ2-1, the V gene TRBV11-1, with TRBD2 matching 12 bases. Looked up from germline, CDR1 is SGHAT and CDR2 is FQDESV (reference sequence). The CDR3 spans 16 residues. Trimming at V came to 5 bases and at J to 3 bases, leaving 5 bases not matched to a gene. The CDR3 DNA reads TGTGCCAGCAGCCACCTAGCGGGAGGGCTCTACAATGAGCAGTTCTTC. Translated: CASSHLAGGLYNEQFF. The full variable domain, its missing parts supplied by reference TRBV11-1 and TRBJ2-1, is EAEVAQSPRYKITEKSQAVAFWCDPISGHATLYWYRQILGQGPELLVQFQDESVVDDSQLPKDRFSAERLKGVDSTLKIQPAELGDSAMYLCASSHLAGGLYNEQFFGPGTRLTVL.

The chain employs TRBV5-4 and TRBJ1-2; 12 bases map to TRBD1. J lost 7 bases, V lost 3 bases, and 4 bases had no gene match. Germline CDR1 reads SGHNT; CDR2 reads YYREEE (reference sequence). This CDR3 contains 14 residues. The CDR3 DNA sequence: TGTGCCAGCAGCTGGGGACAGGGGGCGGTTGGCTACACCTTC. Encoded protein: CASSWGQGAVGYTF.

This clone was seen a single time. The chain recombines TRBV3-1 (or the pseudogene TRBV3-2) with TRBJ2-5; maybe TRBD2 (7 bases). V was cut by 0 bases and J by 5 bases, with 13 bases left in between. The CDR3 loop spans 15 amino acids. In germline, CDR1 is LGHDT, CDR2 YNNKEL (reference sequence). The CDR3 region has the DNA TGTGCCAGCAGCCAAGATGCGGGGGCTCGGGAGACCCAGTACTTC. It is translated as CASSQDAGARETQYF.

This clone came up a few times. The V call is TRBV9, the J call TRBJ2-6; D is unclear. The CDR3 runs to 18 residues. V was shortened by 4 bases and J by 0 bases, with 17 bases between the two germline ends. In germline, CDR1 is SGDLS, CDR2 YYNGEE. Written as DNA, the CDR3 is TGTGCCAGCAGCACCCCGACAAAACCCCCCTCTGGGGCCAACGTCCTGACTTTC. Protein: CASSTPTKPPSGANVLTF.

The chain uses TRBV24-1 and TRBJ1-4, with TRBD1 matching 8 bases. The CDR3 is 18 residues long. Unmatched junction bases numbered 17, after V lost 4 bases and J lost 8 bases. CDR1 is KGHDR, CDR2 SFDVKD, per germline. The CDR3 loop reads CATSEGSTGAHFGEKLFF. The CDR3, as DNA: TGTGCCACCAGTGAAGGGTCGACAGGGGCTCATTTTGGAGAAAAACTGTTTTTT.

The CDR3 coding sequence is TGTGCCAGCAGCTTCCCCGACAGGGATGGTTCACCCCTCCACTTT. Translation: CASSFPDRDGSPLHF. This chain connects TRBV5-8 to TRBJ1-6; TRBD1 matches 7 bases. CDR1 is SGHTS, CDR2 YDEGEE, per germline. Trimming at V came to 2 bases and at J to 9 bases, leaving 8 bases not matched to a gene. This CDR3 has 15 residues. Full variable domain (outside the CDR3, taken from reference TRBV5-8 and TRBJ1-6): EAGVTQSPTHLIKTRGQQATLRCSPISGHTSVYWYQQALGLGLQFLLWYDEGEERNRGNFPPRFSGRQFPNYSSELNVNALELEDSALYLCASSFPDRDGSPLHFGNGTRLTVT.

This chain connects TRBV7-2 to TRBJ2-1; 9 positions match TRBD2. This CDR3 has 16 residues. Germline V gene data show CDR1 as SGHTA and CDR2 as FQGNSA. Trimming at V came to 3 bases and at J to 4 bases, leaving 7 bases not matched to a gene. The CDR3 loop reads CASSFSGSTFYNEQFF. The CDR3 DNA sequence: TGTGCCAGCAGCTTTAGCGGGAGTACGTTTTACAATGAGCAGTTCTTC.

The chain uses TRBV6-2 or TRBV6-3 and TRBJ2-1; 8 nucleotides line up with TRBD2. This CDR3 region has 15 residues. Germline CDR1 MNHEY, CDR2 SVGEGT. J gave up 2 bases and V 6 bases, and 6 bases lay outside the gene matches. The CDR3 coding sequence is TGTGCCAGCAGCCTTAGCGGGACCGCCTACAATGAGCAGTTCTTC. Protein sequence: CASSLSGTAYNEQFF.

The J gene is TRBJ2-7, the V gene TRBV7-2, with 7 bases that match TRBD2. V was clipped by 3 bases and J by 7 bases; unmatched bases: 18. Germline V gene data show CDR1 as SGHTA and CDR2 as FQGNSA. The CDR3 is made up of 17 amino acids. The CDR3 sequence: CASSFGQAGLGAREQYF. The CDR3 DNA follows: TGTGCCAGCAGCTTCGGTCAAGCGGGGCTCGGGGCTCGGGAGCAGTACTTC.

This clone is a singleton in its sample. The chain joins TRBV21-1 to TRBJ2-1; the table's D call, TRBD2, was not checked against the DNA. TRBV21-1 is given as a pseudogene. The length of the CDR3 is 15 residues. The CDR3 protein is CASSRRDSKNNEQFF. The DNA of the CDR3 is TGTGCCAGCAGCAGACGGGACTCTAAAAACAATGAGCAGTTCTTC.

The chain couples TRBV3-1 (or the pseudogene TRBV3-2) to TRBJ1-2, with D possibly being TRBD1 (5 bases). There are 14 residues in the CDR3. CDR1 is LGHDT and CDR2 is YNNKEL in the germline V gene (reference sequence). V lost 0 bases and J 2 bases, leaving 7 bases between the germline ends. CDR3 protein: CASSQEGGNYGYTF. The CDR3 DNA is TGTGCCAGCAGCCAAGAGGGGGGGAACTATGGCTACACCTTC.

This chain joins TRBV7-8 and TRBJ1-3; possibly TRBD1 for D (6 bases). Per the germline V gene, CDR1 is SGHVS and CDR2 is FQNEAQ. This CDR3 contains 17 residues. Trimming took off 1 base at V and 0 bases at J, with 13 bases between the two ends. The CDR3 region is CASSLVSGANSGNTIYF. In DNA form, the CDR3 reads TGTGCCAGCAGCTTAGTATCAGGGGCGAACTCTGGAAACACCATATATTTT.

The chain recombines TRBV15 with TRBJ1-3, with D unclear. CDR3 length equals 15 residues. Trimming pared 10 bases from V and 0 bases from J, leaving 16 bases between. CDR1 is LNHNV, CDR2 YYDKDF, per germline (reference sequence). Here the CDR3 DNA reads TGTGCCATCGGTGGAGGCGTAAGCTCTGGAAACACCATATATTTT. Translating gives CAIGGGVSSGNTIYF.

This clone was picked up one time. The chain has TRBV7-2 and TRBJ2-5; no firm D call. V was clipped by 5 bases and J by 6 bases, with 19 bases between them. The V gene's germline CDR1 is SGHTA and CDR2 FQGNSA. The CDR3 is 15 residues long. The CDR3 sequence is CASSPSGSGSKTQYF. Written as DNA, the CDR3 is TGTGCCAGCAGCCCCTCAGGATCCGGATCGAAGACCCAGTACTTC.

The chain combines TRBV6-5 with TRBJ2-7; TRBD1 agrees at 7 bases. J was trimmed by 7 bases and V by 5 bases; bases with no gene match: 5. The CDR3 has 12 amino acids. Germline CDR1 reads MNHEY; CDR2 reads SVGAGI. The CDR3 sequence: CASSQTGWEQYF. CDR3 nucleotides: TGTGCCAGCAGTCAGACAGGGTGGGAGCAGTACTTC.

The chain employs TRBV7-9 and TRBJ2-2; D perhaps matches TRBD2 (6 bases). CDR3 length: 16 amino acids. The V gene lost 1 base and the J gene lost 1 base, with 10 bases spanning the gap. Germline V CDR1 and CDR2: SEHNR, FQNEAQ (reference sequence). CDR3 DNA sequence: TGTGCCAGCAGCTTAGTCGGCGGGGTGAACACCGGGGAGCTGTTTTTT. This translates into CASSLVGGVNTGELFF.

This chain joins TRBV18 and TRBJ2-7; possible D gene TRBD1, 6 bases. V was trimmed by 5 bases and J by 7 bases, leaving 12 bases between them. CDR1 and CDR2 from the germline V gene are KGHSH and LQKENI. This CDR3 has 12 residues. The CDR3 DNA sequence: TGTGCCAGCTCATCCAGGGGTGGGGAGCAGTACTTC. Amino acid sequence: CASSSRGGEQYF.

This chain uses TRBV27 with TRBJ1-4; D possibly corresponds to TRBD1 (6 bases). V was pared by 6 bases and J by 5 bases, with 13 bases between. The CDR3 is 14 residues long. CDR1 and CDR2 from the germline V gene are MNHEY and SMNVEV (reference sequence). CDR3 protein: CASRFTGTNEKLFF. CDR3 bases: TGTGCCAGCAGATTTACAGGGACCAATGAAAAACTGTTTTTT.

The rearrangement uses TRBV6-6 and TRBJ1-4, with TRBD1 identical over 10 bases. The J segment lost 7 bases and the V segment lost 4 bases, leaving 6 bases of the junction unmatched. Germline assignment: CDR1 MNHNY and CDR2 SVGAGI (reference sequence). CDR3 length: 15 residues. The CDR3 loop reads CASSFDRGRIEKLFF. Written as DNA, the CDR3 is TGTGCCAGCAGTTTCGACAGGGGGCGGATTGAAAAACTGTTTTTT.